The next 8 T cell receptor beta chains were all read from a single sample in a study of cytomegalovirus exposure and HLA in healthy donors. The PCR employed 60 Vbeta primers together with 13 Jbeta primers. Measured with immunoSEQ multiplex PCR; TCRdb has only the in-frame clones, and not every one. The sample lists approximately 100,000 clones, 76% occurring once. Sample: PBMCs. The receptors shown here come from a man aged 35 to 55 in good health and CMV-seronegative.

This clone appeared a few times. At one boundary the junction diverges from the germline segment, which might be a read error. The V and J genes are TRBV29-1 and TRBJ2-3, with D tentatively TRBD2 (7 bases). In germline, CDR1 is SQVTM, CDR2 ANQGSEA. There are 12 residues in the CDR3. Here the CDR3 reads CSVEDSGGHVGF. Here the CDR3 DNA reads TGCAGCGTTGAAGACTCGGGGGGCCATGTTGGTTTT.

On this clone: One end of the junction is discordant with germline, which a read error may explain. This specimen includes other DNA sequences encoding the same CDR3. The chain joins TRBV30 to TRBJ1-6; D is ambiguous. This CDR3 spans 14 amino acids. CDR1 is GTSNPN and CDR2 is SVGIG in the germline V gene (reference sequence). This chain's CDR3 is CAWGGSSYNSPLHF. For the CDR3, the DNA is TGTGCCTGGGGCGGGAGCTCCTATAATTCCCCCCTCCACTTT.

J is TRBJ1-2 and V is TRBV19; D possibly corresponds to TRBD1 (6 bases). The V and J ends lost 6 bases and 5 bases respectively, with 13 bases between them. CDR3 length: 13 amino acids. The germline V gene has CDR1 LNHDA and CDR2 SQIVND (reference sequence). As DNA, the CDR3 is TGTGCCAGTAGCATCAATGGACAGTATGGCTACACCTTC. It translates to CASSINGQYGYTF.

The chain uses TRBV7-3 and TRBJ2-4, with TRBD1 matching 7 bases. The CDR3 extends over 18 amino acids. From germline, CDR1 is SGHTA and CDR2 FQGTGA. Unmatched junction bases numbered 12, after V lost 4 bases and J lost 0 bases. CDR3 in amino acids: CASSSRASGTVAKNIQYF. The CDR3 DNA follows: TGTGCCAGCAGCTCCCGGGCTTCCGGGACAGTAGCCAAAAACATTCAGTACTTC.

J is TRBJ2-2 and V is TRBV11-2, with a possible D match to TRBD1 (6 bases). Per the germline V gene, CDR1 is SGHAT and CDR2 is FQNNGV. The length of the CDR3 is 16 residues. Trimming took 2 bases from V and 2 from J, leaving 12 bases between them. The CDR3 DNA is TGTGCCAGCAGCTTATCAGGACAGATAAACACCGGGGAGCTGTTTTTT. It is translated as CASSLSGQINTGELFF.

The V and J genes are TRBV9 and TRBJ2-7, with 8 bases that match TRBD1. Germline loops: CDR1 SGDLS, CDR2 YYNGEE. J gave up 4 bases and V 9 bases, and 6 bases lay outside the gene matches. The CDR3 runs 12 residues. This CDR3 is CAIPGGFYEQYV. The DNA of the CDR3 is TGTGCCATACCAGGGGGCTTTTACGAGCAGTACGTC.

The chain's CDR3 is CASTAGSNTEAFF. CDR3 bases: TGTGCCAGCACGGCAGGGTCTAACACTGAAGCTTTCTTT. The chain carries TRBV2 and TRBJ1-1; tentative D call: TRBD1 (5 bases). Germline V gene data show CDR1 as SNHLY and CDR2 as FYNNEI. V lost 7 bases and J 2 bases, leaving 11 bases between the germline ends. This CDR3 comprises 13 residues. The whole variable domain, remainder taken from reference TRBV2 and TRBJ1-1, is EPEVTQTPSHQVTQMGQEVILRCVPISNHLYFYWYRQILGQKVEFLVSFYNNEISEKSEIFDDQFSVERPDGSNFTLKIRSTKLEDSAMYFCASTAGSNTEAFFGQGTRLTVV.

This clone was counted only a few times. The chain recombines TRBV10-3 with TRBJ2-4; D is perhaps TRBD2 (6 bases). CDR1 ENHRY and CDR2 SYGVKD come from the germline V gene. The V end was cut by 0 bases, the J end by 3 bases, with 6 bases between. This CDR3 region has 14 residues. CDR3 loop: CAISESSGKNIQYF. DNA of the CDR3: TGTGCCATCAGTGAGTCTAGCGGCAAAAACATTCAGTACTTC.